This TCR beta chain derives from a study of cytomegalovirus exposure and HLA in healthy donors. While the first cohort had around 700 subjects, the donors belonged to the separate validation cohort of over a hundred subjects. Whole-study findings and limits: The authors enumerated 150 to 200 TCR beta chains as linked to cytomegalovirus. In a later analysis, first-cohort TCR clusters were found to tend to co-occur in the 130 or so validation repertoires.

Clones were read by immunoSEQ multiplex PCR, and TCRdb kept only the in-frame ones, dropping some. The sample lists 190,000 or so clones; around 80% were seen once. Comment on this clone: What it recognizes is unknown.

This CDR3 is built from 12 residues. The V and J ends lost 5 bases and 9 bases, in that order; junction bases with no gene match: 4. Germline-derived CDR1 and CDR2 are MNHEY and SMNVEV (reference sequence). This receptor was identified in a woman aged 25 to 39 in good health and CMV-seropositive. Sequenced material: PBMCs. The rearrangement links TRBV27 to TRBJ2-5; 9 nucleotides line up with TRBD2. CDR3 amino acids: CASSKSGRPQYF. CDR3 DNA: TGTGCCAGCAGTAAGAGCGGGAGGCCCCAGTACTTC.